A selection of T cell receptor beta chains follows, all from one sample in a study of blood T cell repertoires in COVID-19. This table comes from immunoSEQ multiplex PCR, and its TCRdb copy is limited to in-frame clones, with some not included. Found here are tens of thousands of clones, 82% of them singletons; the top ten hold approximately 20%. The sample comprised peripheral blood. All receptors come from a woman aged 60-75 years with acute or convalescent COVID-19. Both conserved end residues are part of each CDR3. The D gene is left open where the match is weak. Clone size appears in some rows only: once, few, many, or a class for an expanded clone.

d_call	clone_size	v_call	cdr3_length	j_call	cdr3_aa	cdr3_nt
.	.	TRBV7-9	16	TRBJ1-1	CASSSGNPLMTTEAFF	TGTGCCAGCAGTTCAGGGAACCCACTAATGACCACTGAAGCTTTCTTT
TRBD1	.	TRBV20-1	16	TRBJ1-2	CSASLGQGKVNYGYTF	TGCAGTGCTAGTTTAGGACAGGGGAAAGTAAACTATGGCTACACCTTC
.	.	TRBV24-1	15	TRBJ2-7	CATSDPGTGVYEQYF	TGTGCCACCAGTGACCCCGGGACGGGAGTCTACGAGCAGTACTTC
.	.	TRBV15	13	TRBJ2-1	CATSRGQGDEQFF	TGTGCCACCAGCAGGGGTCAGGGTGATGAGCAGTTCTTC
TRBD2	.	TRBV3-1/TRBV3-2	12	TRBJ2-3	CASAGGGDTQYF	TGTGCCAGCGCGGGGGGTGGGGATACGCAGTATTTT
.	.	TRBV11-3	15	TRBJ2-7	CASSLDRDTAYEQYF	TGTGCCAGCAGCTTAGACCGGGACACAGCCTACGAGCAGTACTTC
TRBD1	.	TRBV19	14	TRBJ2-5	CASSSWTGTETQYF	TGTGCCAGTAGTTCTTGGACAGGCACAGAGACCCAGTACTTC
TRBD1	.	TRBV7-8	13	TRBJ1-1	CASRDTGVTEAFF	TGTGCCAGCAGGGATACAGGGGTTACGGAAGCTTTCTTT
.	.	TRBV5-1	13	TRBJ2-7	CASSPLLPNEQYF	TGCGCCAGCAGCCCCCTTCTACCTAACGAGCAGTACTTC
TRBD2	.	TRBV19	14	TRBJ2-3	CASSMELAGDTQYF	TGTGCCAGTAGTATGGAACTAGCGGGGGATACGCAGTATTTT
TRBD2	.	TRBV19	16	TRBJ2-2	CASNPAGAPNTGELFF	TGTGCCAGTAATCCAGCGGGGGCTCCTAACACCGGGGAGCTGTTTTTT
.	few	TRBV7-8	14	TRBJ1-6	CASSFKGIGSPLHF	TGTGCCAGCAGTTTCAAGGGGATTGGGTCACCCCTCCACTTT
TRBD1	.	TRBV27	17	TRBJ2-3	CASSLSGTGPRTDTQYF	TGTGCCAGCAGTTTATCGGGGACAGGGCCCCGCACAGATACGCAGTATTTT
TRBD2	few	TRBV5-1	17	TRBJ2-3	CASSLGGGAGVADTQYF	TGCGCCAGCAGCTTGGGAGGTGGAGCGGGGGTTGCAGATACGCAGTATTTT